These 9 T cell receptor beta chains were all obtained from the same sample, sequenced in a study of cytomegalovirus exposure and HLA in healthy donors. The PCR had 60 Vbeta and 13 Jbeta primers. The method was immunoSEQ multiplex PCR; TCRdb's version includes in-frame clones alone and lacks a portion of them. Here the sample spans 130,000 to 150,000 clones, approximately 80% being singletons. The sample taken for sequencing was PBMCs. These receptor sequences come from a male donor in good health and CMV-seronegative.

The rearrangement uses TRBV19 and TRBJ1-5, with D hard to call. Germline CDR1 reads LNHDA; CDR2 reads SQIVND (reference sequence). This CDR3 has 14 residues. Trimming pared 4 bases from V and 7 bases from J, leaving 14 bases between. For the CDR3, the DNA is TGTGCCAGTAGTACCGTTACGGGAATCCAGCCCCAGCATTTT. Its translation: CASSTVTGIQPQHF.

The V call is TRBV5-8, the J call TRBJ2-3; a possible D gene is TRBD1 (5 bases). Germline CDR1 and CDR2: SGHTS and YDEGEE. V was cut by 1 base and J by 1 base, with 10 bases left in between. The CDR3 loop spans 15 amino acids. The CDR3 coding sequence is TGTGCCAGCAGCTTGAGGGGAAGCGGCACAGATACGCAGTATTTT. It translates to CASSLRGSGTDTQYF.

The chain is built from TRBV6-1 and TRBJ1-6; a possible D gene is TRBD1 (5 bases). Germline lookup yields CDR1 MNHNS and CDR2 SASEGT. The CDR3 is made up of 12 amino acids. V shed 6 bases and J shed 10 bases, with 10 bases lying between them. CDR3 sequence: CASRGDFSPLHF. The CDR3 DNA is TGTGCCAGCAGGGGGGACTTCTCACCCCTCCACTTT.

Regarding this clone: At one boundary the junction diverges from the germline segment, which might be a read error. The chain joins TRBV2 to TRBJ1-5, with D perhaps TRBD1 (5 bases). The V gene's germline CDR1 is SNHLY and CDR2 FYNNEI. The CDR3 runs 12 residues. This chain's CDR3 is CASSEAGGAQHF. CDR3 nucleotide sequence: TGTGCCAGCAGCGAAGCGGGTGGGGCACAGCATTTT.

This clone was counted a few times. The CDR3 is CASRRDRRATNEKLFF. The CDR3 DNA reads as TGTGCCAGCCGGAGGGACCGGCGGGCAACTAATGAAAAACTGTTTTTT. The genes are TRBV4-2 and TRBJ1-4; tentatively, D is TRBD1 (5 bases). Trimming took off 8 bases at V and 0 bases at J, with 16 bases between the two ends. The germline V gene encodes CDR1 LGHNA and CDR2 YNFKEQ. The CDR3 runs 16 residues.

The chain uses TRBV6-5 and TRBJ1-1; weak D call: TRBD1 (6 bases). V was clipped by 2 bases and J by 3 bases, with 13 bases between them. The CDR3 consists of 15 residues. In germline, CDR1 is MNHEY, CDR2 SVGAGI. CDR3 sequence reads: CASSYTAPGDTEAFF. In nucleotides, the CDR3 is TGTGCCAGCAGTTACACCGCCCCAGGGGACACTGAAGCTTTCTTT.

The chain is built from TRBV5-1 and TRBJ2-2; D possibly corresponds to TRBD2 (6 bases). CDR1 and CDR2 from the germline V gene are SGHRS and YFSETQ. The CDR3 has 13 residues. V gave up 4 bases and J gave up 11 bases, with 15 bases separating them. The CDR3 reads CASSPGAVSELFF. The DNA of the CDR3 is TGCGCCAGCAGCCCGGGAGCAGTTAGTGAGCTGTTTTTT.

The chain recombines TRBV9 with TRBJ2-3; 7 nucleotides line up with TRBD1. CDR3 length: 15 residues. The trim removed 2 bases at V and 3 bases at J, leaving 6 bases unmatched. Germline-derived CDR1 and CDR2 are SGDLS and YYNGEE. The CDR3 region is CASSVRQGRTDTQYF. In DNA, the CDR3 is TGTGCCAGCAGCGTCCGACAGGGAAGGACAGATACGCAGTATTTT.

The V and J genes are TRBV11-3 and TRBJ1-3; D gene ambiguous. The length of the CDR3 is 13 residues. Germline assignment: CDR1 SGHNT and CDR2 YENEEA. Trimming took 3 bases from V and 2 from J, leaving 5 bases between them. CDR3 region: CASSLGAGNTIYF. DNA for the CDR3: TGTGCCAGCAGCTTGGGCGCTGGAAACACCATATATTTT.